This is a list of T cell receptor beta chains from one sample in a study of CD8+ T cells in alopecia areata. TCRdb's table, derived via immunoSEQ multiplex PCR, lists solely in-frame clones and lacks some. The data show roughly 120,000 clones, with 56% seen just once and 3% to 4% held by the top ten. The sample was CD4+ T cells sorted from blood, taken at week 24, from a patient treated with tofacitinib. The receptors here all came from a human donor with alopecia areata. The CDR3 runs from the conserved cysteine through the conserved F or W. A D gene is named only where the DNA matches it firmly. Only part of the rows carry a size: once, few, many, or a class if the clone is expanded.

CDR3aa: CASSLVVAGDGYTF
CDR3nt: TGTGCCAGCAGCTTGGTAGTCGCGGGGGACGGCTACACCTTC
d_gene: -
abundance: few
j_gene: TRBJ1-2
v_gene: TRBV5-6

CDR3aa: CASSLPDRPFGDEQYF
CDR3nt: TGTGCCAGCAGCCTCCCGGACAGGCCCTTTGGGGACGAGCAGTACTTC
d_gene: TRBD1
abundance: -
j_gene: TRBJ2-7
v_gene: TRBV5-6

CDR3aa: CASSLGWTGDPTNYGYTF
CDR3nt: TGCGCCAGCAGCTTGGGTTGGACAGGGGACCCTACTAACTATGGCTACACCTTC
d_gene: TRBD1
abundance: -
j_gene: TRBJ1-2
v_gene: TRBV5-1

CDR3aa: CASSNQNQPQHF
CDR3nt: TGTGCCAGCAGTAACCAAAATCAGCCCCAGCATTTT
d_gene: -
abundance: -
j_gene: TRBJ1-5
v_gene: TRBV2

CDR3aa: CASSSEDSPYEQYF
CDR3nt: TGTGCCAGCAGCTCGGAGGACTCACCCTACGAGCAGTACTTC
d_gene: -
abundance: -
j_gene: TRBJ2-7
v_gene: TRBV7-9

CDR3aa: CASSLGQGGYGYTF
CDR3nt: TGTGCCAGCAGCTTAGGTCAGGGAGGCTATGGCTACACCTTC
d_gene: -
abundance: once
j_gene: TRBJ1-2
v_gene: TRBV7-2

CDR3aa: CAIRGLSSYEQYF
CDR3nt: TGTGCCATCAGGGGACTGAGCTCCTACGAGCAGTACTTC
d_gene: -
abundance: few
j_gene: TRBJ2-7
v_gene: TRBV10-3

CDR3aa: CASALGAELFF
CDR3nt: TGTGCCAGCGCTTTGGGAGCGGAGCTGTTTTTT
d_gene: -
abundance: -
j_gene: TRBJ2-2
v_gene: TRBV11-3

CDR3aa: CASRTGGLGTEAFF
CDR3nt: TGTGCCAGCAGGACAGGGGGCTTAGGCACTGAAGCTTTCTTT
d_gene: TRBD1
abundance: -
j_gene: TRBJ1-1
v_gene: TRBV28

CDR3aa: CASSVYPLNEQFF
CDR3nt: TGTGCCAGCAGTGTTTACCCTTTGAATGAGCAGTTCTTC
d_gene: -
abundance: few
j_gene: TRBJ2-1
v_gene: TRBV2

CDR3aa: CSVEGVQGHGYTF
CDR3nt: TGCAGCGTTGAAGGAGTTCAGGGCCATGGCTACACCTTC
d_gene: -
abundance: -
j_gene: TRBJ1-2
v_gene: TRBV29-1

CDR3aa: CASPLGPGGERFSSTDTQYF
CDR3nt: TGCGCCAGCCCGCTTGGGCCAGGGGGCGAGAGATTTTCTAGCACAGATACGCAGTATTTT
d_gene: TRBD1
abundance: -
j_gene: TRBJ2-3
v_gene: TRBV23-1

CDR3aa: CASSEAGGEQYF
CDR3nt: TGTGCCAGCAGTGAGGCGGGAGGCGAGCAGTACTTC
d_gene: TRBD2
abundance: -
j_gene: TRBJ2-7
v_gene: TRBV2

CDR3aa: CASSQCTEISYEQYF
CDR3nt: TGCGCCAGCAGTCAATGCACAGAGATCTCCTACGAGCAGTACTTC
d_gene: -
abundance: few
j_gene: TRBJ2-7
v_gene: TRBV23-1

CDR3aa: CASSDHQGNQPQHF
CDR3nt: TGTGCCAGCAGTGATCACCAGGGGAATCAGCCCCAGCATTTT
d_gene: -
abundance: -
j_gene: TRBJ1-5
v_gene: TRBV6-1

CDR3aa: CASSPRQGSGTEAFF
CDR3nt: TGTGCCAGCAGCCCCCGACAGGGTTCCGGCACTGAAGCTTTCTTT
d_gene: TRBD1
abundance: -
j_gene: TRBJ1-1
v_gene: TRBV9

CDR3aa: CAWVRGALTDTQYF
CDR3nt: TGTGCCTGGGTCAGGGGGGCGTTGACAGATACGCAGTATTTT
d_gene: -
abundance: -
j_gene: TRBJ2-3
v_gene: TRBV30